Each of the 17 T cell receptor beta chains below was sequenced from the same sample in a study of cytomegalovirus exposure and HLA in healthy donors. Primers: 60 Vbeta forward and 13 Jbeta reverse. The table came from immunoSEQ multiplex PCR; TCRdb's copy has only in-frame clones and leaves some out. The sample records over 130,000 clones, around 82% being singletons. The sample comprised PBMCs. These TCRs come from a woman in her forties in good health and CMV-seropositive.

The V and J genes are TRBV6-4 and TRBJ2-5, with 7 bases fitting TRBD2. CDR3 length: 15 amino acids. Germline assignment: CDR1 MRHNA and CDR2 SNTAGT. V was clipped by 6 bases and J by 6 bases; unmatched bases: 13. CDR3 sequence (DNA): TGTGCCAGCAGCCGTCGACTAGCCGGTGTGAAGACCCAGTACTTC. Translation: CASSRRLAGVKTQYF.

V and J are TRBV27 and TRBJ2-1, with D unclear. The V end lost 1 base, the J end lost 6 bases, and 7 bases lay between the germline ends. The germline gives CDR1 MNHEY, CDR2 SMNVEV (reference sequence). This CDR3 is built from 13 residues. In DNA form, the CDR3 reads TGTGCCAGCAGTTTATACTATAGCAATGAGCAGTTCTTC. The encoded protein is CASSLYYSNEQFF.

The gene calls are TRBV10-3 and TRBJ2-2, with 8 nucleotides matching TRBD1. The trim removed 6 bases at V and 4 bases at J, leaving 7 bases unmatched. The CDR3 length is 15 residues. CDR1 and CDR2 from the germline V gene are ENHRY and SYGVKD. In DNA form, the CDR3 reads TGTGCCATCAGAGGGCAGGGGGCCGGCACCGGGGAGCTGTTTTTT. Translating it yields CAIRGQGAGTGELFF.

This sequence joins TRBV30 and TRBJ2-6, with D possibly TRBD1 on 6 matching bases. Germline V CDR1 and CDR2: GTSNPN, SVGIG (reference sequence). This CDR3 region has 17 residues. The germline V and J ends were trimmed by 4 bases and 4 bases, with 20 bases remaining between them. CDR3 amino acids: CAWNQQGIPPGANVLTF. CDR3 bases: TGTGCCTGGAACCAACAGGGAATCCCCCCCGGGGCCAACGTCCTGACTTTC.

A single count supports this clone. J is TRBJ1-3 and V is TRBV19, with D possibly being TRBD1 (5 bases). The germline V gene encodes CDR1 LNHDA and CDR2 SQIVND (reference sequence). The CDR3 is made up of 15 amino acids. Trimming left V 9 bases short and J 0 bases short, with 15 bases between. The CDR3 DNA follows: TGTGCCAGCCTCCGGGACTCCTTCTCTGGAAACACCATATATTTT. It is translated as CASLRDSFSGNTIYF.

The chain employs TRBV6-6 and TRBJ1-5; D possibly corresponds to TRBD1 (6 bases). Trimming removed 7 bases at V and 4 bases at J, with 14 bases between. Looked up from germline, CDR1 is MNHNY and CDR2 is SVGAGI (reference sequence). The CDR3 consists of 14 residues. In DNA form, the CDR3 reads TGTGCCAGCACTACCAGGGGCTATAATCAGCCCCAGCATTTT. Protein: CASTTRGYNQPQHF.

The chain couples TRBV10-2 to TRBJ1-1; D might be TRBD1 (6 bases). V gave up 6 bases and J gave up 4 bases, with 12 bases separating them. This CDR3 region has 13 residues. CDR1 WSHSY and CDR2 SAAADI come from the germline V gene. The CDR3 nucleotides are TGCGCCAGCAGCCGAACAGGGTCCACTGAAGCTTTCTTT. Translation gives CASSRTGSTEAFF.

The J gene is TRBJ2-5, the V gene TRBV6-5, with 13 nucleotides matching TRBD2. Matching the DNA end better, TRBJ2-7 makes the J call doubtful. CDR1 and CDR2 (germline): MNHEY, SVGAGI. This CDR3 comprises 14 residues. For the CDR3, the DNA is TGTGCCAGCCGGGGACTAGCGGGACCCTACGAGCAGTACTTC. This encodes CASRGLAGPYEQYF.

J is TRBJ2-7 and V is TRBV4-1; TRBD2 is a possible D gene (5 bases). Germline CDR1 reads MGHRA; CDR2 reads YSYEKL. The CDR3 extends over 16 amino acids. V was cut by 2 bases and J by 3 bases, with 17 bases left in between. This chain's CDR3 is CASSQFAAGEYYEQYF. For the CDR3, the DNA is TGCGCCAGCAGCCAATTCGCCGCCGGGGAGTACTACGAGCAGTACTTC.

CDR3 residues: CATSGRGVNEQFF. The CDR3, as DNA: TGTGCCACCAGCGGGAGGGGGGTAAATGAGCAGTTCTTC. The rearrangement uses TRBV15 and TRBJ2-1; the D gene is possibly TRBD2 (7 bases). Germline CDR1 reads LNHNV; CDR2 reads YYDKDF (reference sequence). This CDR3 has 13 amino acids. Deletions cut 5 bases from V and 7 bases from J, with 12 bases between.

CDR3 amino acids: CASSYGLAGFDEQYF. Here the CDR3 DNA reads TGTGCCAGCAGTTACGGACTAGCGGGATTTGACGAGCAGTACTTC. The gene calls are TRBV6-6 and TRBJ2-7, with TRBD2 matching 12 bases. Germline V CDR1 and CDR2: MNHNY, SVGAGI (reference sequence). V lost 2 bases and J lost 5; bases outside the gene matches: 4. The CDR3 is 15 amino acids.

CDR3 in amino acids: CASRGGDGTFF. Written as DNA, the CDR3 is TGTGCCAGCAGGGGAGGGGACGGGACTTTCTTT. V gene TRBV9 combines with J gene TRBJ1-1; tentative D call: TRBD1 (5 bases). Germline CDR1 SGDLS, CDR2 YYNGEE. The CDR3 runs to 11 residues. Between the trimmed V and J ends, which lost 5 bases and 12 bases, there was a span of 14 bases.

This chain links TRBV5-4 with TRBJ1-6; TRBD1 aligns across 10 bases. The CDR3 sequence is 16 residues long. V was clipped by 3 bases and J by 8 bases; unmatched bases: 8. Germline V gene lookup returns CDR1 SGHNT and CDR2 YYREEE (reference sequence). The CDR3 protein is CASSSVDRGLDSPLHF. DNA for the CDR3: TGTGCCAGCAGCTCAGTTGACAGGGGGCTCGATTCACCCCTCCACTTT.

This chain links TRBV28 with TRBJ2-2, with D unclear. The CDR3 is 14 residues long. Germline V gene data show CDR1 as MDHEN and CDR2 as SYDVKM. V was clipped by 2 bases and J by 5 bases, with 9 bases between them. The CDR3 bases are TGTGCCAGCAGTTTAGGCAGGAAAACCGGGGAGCTGTTTTTT. It yields the protein CASSLGRKTGELFF.

The V and J genes are TRBV11-2 and TRBJ2-7, with a weak D call TRBD1 (6 bases). The CDR3 has 14 amino acids. Trimming removed 3 bases at V and 4 bases at J, with 13 bases between. Germline CDR1 is SGHAT and CDR2 is FQNNGV. CDR3 loop: CASSLGTPLYEQYF. CDR3 nucleotide sequence: TGTGCCAGCAGCTTGGGGACACCCCTTTACGAGCAGTACTTC. Combining the CDR3 with reference TRBV11-2 and TRBJ2-7 gives the whole variable domain EAGVAQSPRYKIIEKRQSVAFWCNPISGHATLYWYQQILGQGPKLLIQFQNNGVVDDSQLPKDRFSAERLKGVDSTLKIQPAKLEDSAVYLCASSLGTPLYEQYFGPGTRLTVT.

The chain recombines TRBV5-1 with TRBJ2-5, with 9 bases lining up with TRBD1. The J call is uncertain, as TRBJ2-7 better fits the DNA end. Germline V CDR1 and CDR2: SGHRS, YFSETQ. The CDR3 is 14 amino acids. For the CDR3, the DNA is TGCGCCAGCAGCTTGGGGACAGGGGTTTACGAGCAGTACTTC. This sequence encodes CASSLGTGVYEQYF.

The CDR3 region is CASTGVLEKLFF. The DNA of the CDR3 is TGTGCCAGCACAGGGGTCCTAGAAAAACTGTTTTTT. The chain uses TRBV2 and TRBJ1-4; D perhaps matches TRBD1 (6 bases). V lost 7 bases and J lost 8, with 11 bases in between. The CDR3 loop spans 12 amino acids. The germline V gene encodes CDR1 SNHLY and CDR2 FYNNEI. The full variable domain, completed using reference TRBV2 and TRBJ1-4, is EPEVTQTPSHQVTQMGQEVILRCVPISNHLYFYWYRQILGQKVEFLVSFYNNEISEKSEIFDDQFSVERPDGSNFTLKIRSTKLEDSAMYFCASTGVLEKLFFGSGTQLSVL.